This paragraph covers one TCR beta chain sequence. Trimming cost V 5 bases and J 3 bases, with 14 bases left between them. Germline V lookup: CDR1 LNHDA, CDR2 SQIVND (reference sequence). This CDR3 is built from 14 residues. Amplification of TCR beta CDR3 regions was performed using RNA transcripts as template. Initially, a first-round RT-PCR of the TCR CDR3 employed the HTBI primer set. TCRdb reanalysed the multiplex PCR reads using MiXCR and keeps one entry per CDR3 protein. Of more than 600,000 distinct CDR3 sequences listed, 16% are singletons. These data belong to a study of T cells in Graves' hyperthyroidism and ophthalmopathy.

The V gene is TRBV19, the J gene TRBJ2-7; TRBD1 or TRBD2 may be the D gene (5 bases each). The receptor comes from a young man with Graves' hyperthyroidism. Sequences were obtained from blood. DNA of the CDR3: TGTGCCAGTAGTGTCGGGACCGGCCACTACGAGCAGTACTTC. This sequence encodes CASSVGTGHYEQYF.